These T cell receptor beta chains were read from a single sample in a study of response to subunit inactivated influenza vaccine. One entry per CDR3 protein results from TCRdb running MiXCR on the RT-PCR reads. The repertoire holds about 530,000 distinct CDR3 sequences, with about 10% as singletons. Here the sequenced sample was PBMCs from blood, taken on the day of vaccination. The source is a man between 50 and 59 years old who received an inactivated influenza vaccine. CDR3s leave out the opening cysteine and the closing phenylalanine or tryptophan. Each record gives: J gene, V gene, CDR3 protein.

TRBJ1-2	TRBV29-1	SVKYPIPNYGYT
TRBJ2-7	TRBV5-1	ASSLQEAYEQY
TRBJ1-2	TRBV3-1	ASSSAGPYGYT
TRBJ2-1	TRBV3-1	ATCQAKDGEQGKAYNEQF
TRBJ2-7	TRBV28	ASNVLGLATYEQY
TRBJ2-2	TRBV11-2	ASSLGTSGSNTGELF
TRBJ1-5	TRBV12-3/TRBV12-4	ASRLTGGNQPQH
TRBJ1-1	TRBV4-3	ASSHLNRDTEAF
TRBJ2-2	TRBV7-9	ASSHPPGDTGELF
TRBJ1-2	TRBV4-1	ASSQGGYNGYT